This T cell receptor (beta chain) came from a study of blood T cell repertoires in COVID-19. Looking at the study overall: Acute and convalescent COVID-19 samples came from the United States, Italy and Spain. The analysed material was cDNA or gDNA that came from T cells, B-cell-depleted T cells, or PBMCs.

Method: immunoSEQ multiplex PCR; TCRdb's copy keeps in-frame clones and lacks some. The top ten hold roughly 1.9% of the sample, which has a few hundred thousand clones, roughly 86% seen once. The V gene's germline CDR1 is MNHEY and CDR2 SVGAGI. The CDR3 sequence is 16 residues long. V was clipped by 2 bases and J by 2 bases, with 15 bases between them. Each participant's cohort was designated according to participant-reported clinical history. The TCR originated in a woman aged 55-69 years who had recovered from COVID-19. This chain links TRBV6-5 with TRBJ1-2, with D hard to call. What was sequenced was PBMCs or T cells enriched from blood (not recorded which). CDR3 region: CASSYRTANKNYGYTF. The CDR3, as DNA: TGTGCCAGCAGTTACCGAACAGCTAACAAGAACTATGGCTACACCTTC.